Shown below are 28 T cell receptor beta chains from a single sample sequenced in a study of blood T cell repertoires in COVID-19. Clones were read by immunoSEQ multiplex PCR, and TCRdb kept only the in-frame ones, dropping some. The sample has fewer than 350,000 clones, 88% seen once. Input material: PBMCs or T cells enriched from blood (not recorded which). The receptor source for this set is a woman aged 25 to 45 who had been exposed to COVID-19.

The chain recombines TRBV2 with TRBJ2-2, with D perhaps TRBD1 (6 bases). V lost 5 bases and J lost 2, with 9 bases in between. CDR1 SNHLY and CDR2 FYNNEI come from the germline V gene. The CDR3 contains 14 residues. The CDR3 bases are TGTGCCAGCAGTCGAGGGGGTAACACCGGGGAGCTGTTTTTT. As protein: CASSRGGNTGELFF.

The chain carries TRBV24-1 and TRBJ2-5, with TRBD1 matching 8 bases. With V trimmed by 3 bases and J by 5 bases, 7 bases remained unmatched. Looked up from germline, CDR1 is KGHDR and CDR2 is SFDVKD. The CDR3 sequence is 15 residues long. CDR3: CATSDPRGLAETQYF. CDR3 DNA: TGTGCCACCAGTGATCCCAGGGGGCTAGCGGAGACCCAGTACTTC.

This chain joins TRBV13 and TRBJ1-1; D remains unclear. The ends were cut back, 4 bases at V and 1 base at J, with 7 bases in the middle. The CDR3 is 13 residues long. Per the germline V gene, CDR1 is PRHDT and CDR2 is FYEKMQ (reference sequence). This chain's CDR3 is CASSSIQNTEAFF. CDR3 DNA sequence: TGTGCCAGCAGCTCAATACAGAACACTGAAGCTTTCTTT.

The chain is built from TRBV3-1 (or the pseudogene TRBV3-2) and TRBJ1-5; 8 positions match TRBD1. V gave up 4 bases and J gave up 7 bases; unmatched junction bases: 15. This CDR3 spans 17 amino acids. Germline V gene lookup returns CDR1 LGHDT and CDR2 YNNKEL (reference sequence). CDR3 nucleotides: TGTGCCAGCAGCCCATGGACAGGGACCCCCGGGGGCCAGCCCCAGCATTTT. It is translated as CASSPWTGTPGGQPQHF.

The J gene is TRBJ2-1, the V gene TRBV7-3; 8 positions agree with TRBD2. J gave up 4 bases and V 5 bases, and 10 bases lay outside the gene matches. This CDR3 has 16 amino acids. Germline CDR1 and CDR2: SGHTA and FQGTGA. Written as DNA, the CDR3 is TGTGCCAGCAGCCTTAAGTGGGCTAGCGGGTACAATGAGCAGTTCTTC. It specifies CASSLKWASGYNEQFF.

Comment on this clone: Other DNA sequences in this specimen translate into the identical CDR3. CDR3 in DNA: TGTGCCAGCAGCGGAGGACAGGGGGCAAACACTGAAGCTTTCTTT. Protein: CASSGGQGANTEAFF. The chain employs TRBV9 and TRBJ1-1; the match to TRBD1 covers 11 bases. Germline-derived CDR1 and CDR2 are SGDLS and YYNGEE. V was clipped by 3 bases and J by 2 bases; unmatched bases: 3. This CDR3 is 15 amino acids long.

The CDR3 region has the DNA TGTGCCAGCAGTTCCCCACAGGGGGCGGTTGGCTACACCTTC. It translates to CASSSPQGAVGYTF. This chain joins TRBV28 and TRBJ1-2; 9 bases align to TRBD1. This CDR3 is built from 14 residues. V lost 4 bases and J lost 7; bases outside the gene matches: 7. Germline V gives CDR1 MDHEN, CDR2 SYDVKM.

Regarding this clone: Other DNA variants within this sample encode the same CDR3. This sequence joins TRBV28 and TRBJ2-7; 7 bases fit TRBD1. The J segment lost 0 bases and the V segment lost 5 bases, leaving 4 bases of the junction unmatched. Germline V gives CDR1 MDHEN, CDR2 SYDVKM. The CDR3 is made up of 14 amino acids. CDR3 residues: CASSPRDSSYEQYF. The DNA for the CDR3 is TGTGCCAGCAGTCCCAGGGACAGCTCCTACGAGCAGTACTTC.

J is TRBJ2-5 and V is TRBV5-1; a weak D match, TRBD2 (6 bases). The CDR3 runs to 15 residues. Germline CDR1 and CDR2: SGHRS and YFSETQ. Trimming cost V 0 bases and J 4 bases, with 13 bases left between them. CDR3 sequence reads: CASSLGRGPRETQYF. CDR3 coding DNA: TGCGCCAGCAGCTTGGGGCGGGGCCCAAGAGAGACCCAGTACTTC.

This sequence joins TRBV9 and TRBJ1-2; 7 positions agree with TRBD1. The CDR3 sequence is 13 residues long. Germline V gene lookup returns CDR1 SGDLS and CDR2 YYNGEE. V was pared by 0 bases and J by 8 bases, with 4 bases of the junction left unmatched. Here the CDR3 DNA reads TGTGCCAGCAGCGTAGGTAGAGGGGGCGGCTACACCTTC. Its translation: CASSVGRGGGYTF.

V gene TRBV10-1 combines with J gene TRBJ2-5; weak D call: TRBD2 (6 bases). From germline, CDR1 is WNHNN and CDR2 SYGVQD (reference sequence). The V end lost 0 bases, the J end lost 0 bases, and 14 bases lay between the germline ends. The length of the CDR3 is 17 residues. The chain's CDR3 is CASSESGAGPYQETQYF. The CDR3 nucleotides are TGCGCCAGCAGTGAGTCCGGAGCGGGCCCCTACCAAGAGACCCAGTACTTC.

The chain is built from TRBV19 and TRBJ2-1; D remains ambiguous. The CDR3 extends over 12 amino acids. Deletions cut 4 bases from V and 8 bases from J, with 9 bases between. Germline lookup yields CDR1 LNHDA and CDR2 SQIVND (reference sequence). The CDR3 region is CASSTRSDEQFF. CDR3 DNA: TGTGCCAGTAGTACCAGATCCGATGAGCAGTTCTTC.

CDR3 nucleotides: TGTGCCAGCAGCTTAGGAGGGAGTCAGCCCCAGCATTTT. Amino acids: CASSLGGSQPQHF. V usage is TRBV7-8 and J usage is TRBJ1-5; D not certain. The length of the CDR3 is 13 residues. CDR1 is SGHVS, CDR2 FQNEAQ, per germline. V was clipped by 1 base and J by 6 bases, with 7 bases between them.

For the CDR3, the DNA is TGTGCCAGCACTCTCGGACAGGGGGCTTTCTACGAGCAGTACTTC. Translation: CASTLGQGAFYEQYF. The chain combines TRBV28 with TRBJ2-7; 11 bases are a match to TRBD1. The CDR3 consists of 15 residues. V gave up 7 bases and J gave up 3 bases; unmatched junction bases: 8. Germline loops: CDR1 MDHEN, CDR2 SYDVKM.

The rearrangement joins TRBV4-2 to TRBJ1-2; D remains ambiguous. Trimming shortened V by 6 bases and J by 0 bases, and 14 bases separated the two germline ends. The CDR3 runs 15 residues. The germline CDR1 and CDR2 sequences are LGHNA and YNFKEQ. The CDR3 DNA reads TGTGCCAGCAGTTCTTTTGAGGGAGCTAACTATGGCTACACCTTC. Its protein product is CASSSFEGANYGYTF.

V gene TRBV18 combines with J gene TRBJ1-2; 7 nucleotides align to TRBD1. CDR3 size: 15 residues. The V gene's germline CDR1 is KGHSH and CDR2 LQKENI. V lost 2 bases to trimming and J lost 7 bases; unmatched junction nucleotides: 10. The chain's CDR3 is CASSPGVGDSPGYTF. In DNA, the CDR3 is TGTGCCAGCTCACCAGGGGTAGGGGACAGCCCTGGCTACACCTTC.

This clone was seen only once. V is TRBV7-2 and J is TRBJ2-7; D may be TRBD1 (6 bases). CDR1 is SGHTA, CDR2 FQGNSA, per germline. The CDR3 has 15 residues. V was pared by 1 base and J by 3 bases, with 13 bases between. CDR3 region: CASSLGENRDYEQYF. The CDR3, as DNA: TGTGCCAGCAGCTTAGGGGAGAACAGGGACTACGAGCAGTACTTC.

The rearrangement uses TRBV15 and TRBJ2-2; D is ambiguous. Germline CDR1 reads LNHNV; CDR2 reads YYDKDF (reference sequence). This CDR3 contains 15 residues. Trimming cost V 5 bases and J 1 base, with 11 bases left between them. The CDR3 nucleotides are TGTGCCACCAGCTCAAGAGGCCAGAACACCGGGGAGCTGTTTTTT. This codes for CATSSRGQNTGELFF.

This clone occurred a few times. V and J are TRBV28 and TRBJ2-2; D unresolved. Trimming removed 1 base at V and 5 bases at J, with 5 bases between. Germline V gene data show CDR1 as MDHEN and CDR2 as SYDVKM. CDR3 length: 13 residues. CDR3 in DNA: TGTGCCAGCAGTTTATTACAGACCGGGGAGCTGTTTTTT. Translating gives CASSLLQTGELFF.

This chain uses TRBV11-2 with TRBJ2-7; D might be TRBD2 (6 bases). There are 13 residues in the CDR3. Germline CDR1 and CDR2: SGHAT and FQNNGV. The V end was cut by 5 bases, the J end by 6 bases, with 14 bases between. This CDR3 reads CASSPQVGGEQYF. The CDR3 DNA reads as TGTGCCAGCAGCCCACAGGTGGGGGGCGAGCAGTACTTC.

This chain connects TRBV6-5 to TRBJ2-6; 7 bases map to TRBD1. V shed 6 bases, J shed 3 bases, and the junction held 2 bases outside the gene matches. This CDR3 is built from 14 residues. The V gene's germline CDR1 is MNHEY and CDR2 SVGAGI. CDR3 sequence: CASSGTDGANVLTF. The CDR3 DNA follows: TGTGCCAGCAGCGGGACAGATGGGGCCAACGTCCTGACTTTC.

V and J are TRBV5-1 and TRBJ1-4; D might be TRBD1 (6 bases). The germline V gene has CDR1 SGHRS and CDR2 YFSETQ. Between the trimmed V and J ends, which lost 3 bases and 0 bases, there was a span of 9 bases. CDR3 length equals 15 residues. CDR3 in amino acids: CASSYGTTTNEKLFF. DNA for the CDR3: TGCGCCAGCAGCTATGGGACAACAACTAATGAAAAACTGTTTTTT.

The J gene is TRBJ1-2, the V gene TRBV29-1; 7 bases agree with TRBD1. This CDR3 is 14 amino acids long. The germline CDR1 and CDR2 sequences are SQVTM and ANQGSEA. Unmatched junction bases numbered 7, after V lost 6 bases and J lost 0 bases. CDR3 amino acids: CSVLSGTANYGYTF. The CDR3 bases are TGCAGCGTGCTTTCCGGGACAGCTAACTATGGCTACACCTTC.

The chain combines TRBV3-1 (or the pseudogene TRBV3-2) with TRBJ1-6; D is unresolved. The ends were cut back, 1 base at V and 7 bases at J, with 2 bases in the middle. The length of the CDR3 is 12 residues. Germline loops: CDR1 LGHDT, CDR2 YNNKEL (reference sequence). The CDR3 coding sequence is TGTGCCAGCAGCCAAGCAAATTCACCCCTCCACTTT. It encodes CASSQANSPLHF.

The chain carries TRBV28 and TRBJ1-5; 7 bases map to TRBD1. The V gene end was trimmed by 6 bases and the J gene end by 0 bases; junction bases not matched to a gene: 5. This CDR3 comprises 15 residues. Germline values: CDR1 MDHEN, CDR2 SYDVKM. The DNA of the CDR3 is TGTGCCAGCAGATGGACAGGTAATAGCAATCAGCCCCAGCATTTT. This encodes CASRWTGNSNQPQHF.

The chain links TRBV19 to TRBJ1-6, with D possibly matching TRBD1 (5 bases). Germline CDR1 is LNHDA and CDR2 is SQIVND (reference sequence). The CDR3 totals 14 residues. With 7 bases removed from V and 5 bases from J, the gap between germline ends came to 12 bases. CDR3 residues: CASNTDNHNSPLHF. DNA of the CDR3: TGTGCCAGTAATACGGACAACCATAATTCACCCCTCCACTTT.

This chain links TRBV27 with TRBJ1-6; TRBD1 aligns across 7 bases. This CDR3 region has 14 residues. Trimming at V came to 5 bases and at J to 5 bases, leaving 3 bases not matched to a gene. Germline assignment: CDR1 MNHEY and CDR2 SMNVEV (reference sequence). The CDR3 DNA follows: TGTGCCAGCAGTCTCAGGGGGAATAATTCACCCCTCCACTTT. Residues: CASSLRGNNSPLHF.

This chain links TRBV5-4 with TRBJ2-7; possible D gene TRBD2, 5 bases. Germline V gene data show CDR1 as SGHNT and CDR2 as YYREEE (reference sequence). Trimming took off 5 bases at V and 3 bases at J, with 6 bases between the two ends. There are 11 residues in the CDR3. CDR3 in DNA: TGTGCCAGCAGGAGGGACTACGAGCAGTACTTC. Amino acids: CASRRDYEQYF.